Below are 10 T cell receptor beta chains sequenced from a single sample in a study of sequential checkpoint blockade in melanoma (dated 2019 in TCRdb). The library was made by the immunoSEQ multiplex PCR assay. This immuneACCESS table, as held by TCRdb, lists in-frame sequences with V and J called but not all clones. Of the missing ones, under half trace to an unresolved V gene in checked studies; the others have no known cause. The sample records approximately 7,700 clones, 60% of which are singletons. About 8.7% of the sample lies in the top ten. The treatment or condition label on this specimen signifies: randomized to nivolumab then ipilimumab (arm A) or the reverse (arm B). Specimen: CD8+ T cells sorted from blood (inferred from file names), collected from a patient given nivolumab and ipilimumab in sequence. The receptors originated from a human donor with melanoma.

J is TRBJ2-2 and V is TRBV7-9, with no clear D. The CDR3 is made up of 18 amino acids. V lost 6 bases to trimming and J lost 2 bases, with 22 bases between them. Per germline, CDR1 SEHNR and CDR2 FQNEAQ (reference sequence). The CDR3 DNA reads TGTGCCAGCAGTCAACGACTTAACCCCCTCCGTAACACCGGGGAGCTGTTTTTT. It encodes CASSQRLNPLRNTGELFF.

V and J are TRBV6-5 and TRBJ2-7; TRBD2 matches 12 bases. The length of the CDR3 is 15 residues. Looked up from germline, CDR1 is MNHEY and CDR2 is SVGAGI. Trimming took 4 bases from V and 1 from J; bases not matched to a gene: 2. The chain's CDR3 is CASSSSGRASYEQYF. The CDR3 DNA follows: TGTGCCAGCAGTTCTAGCGGGAGGGCTTCCTACGAGCAGTACTTC.

The V gene is TRBV19, the J gene TRBJ2-7; D possibly corresponds to TRBD1 (6 bases). V lost 5 bases, J lost 2 bases, and 10 bases lay in between. Germline CDR1 is LNHDA and CDR2 is SQIVND (reference sequence). The CDR3 consists of 13 residues. For the CDR3, the DNA is TGTGCCAGTAGTTATGGACAGACCTACGAGCAGTACTTC. Protein: CASSYGQTYEQYF.

This CDR3 reads CASSPSGSGYEQYF. In DNA form, the CDR3 reads TGTGCCAGCAGCCCAAGCGGGAGTGGGTACGAGCAGTACTTC. The V and J genes are TRBV7-9 and TRBJ2-7, with 8 bases matching TRBD2. The CDR3 is 14 residues long. The V gene's germline CDR1 is SEHNR and CDR2 FQNEAQ (reference sequence). J lost 4 bases, V lost 5 bases, and 7 bases had no gene match.

The chain employs TRBV11-2 and TRBJ2-5, with D possibly matching TRBD2 (5 bases). CDR1 SGHAT and CDR2 FQNNGV come from the germline V gene. This CDR3 is 16 amino acids long. Trimming cost V 4 bases and J 5 bases, with 20 bases left between them. In DNA, the CDR3 is TGTGCCAGCAGCTCCGTCGCTAGAGAGGGTGGGGAGACCCAGTACTTC. It is translated as CASSSVAREGGETQYF.

V usage is TRBV5-1 and J usage is TRBJ2-7; TRBD1 matches 7 bases. The CDR3 runs to 19 residues. Per germline, CDR1 SGHRS and CDR2 YFSETQ. With 2 bases clipped from V and 0 bases from J, the junction kept 17 bases outside the gene matches. For the CDR3, the DNA is TGCGCCAGCAGCTTATTCCCCACGATACCGGGACAGAACTCCTACGAGCAGTACTTC. Protein product: CASSLFPTIPGQNSYEQYF.

V and J are TRBV2 and TRBJ2-1; 8 bases map to TRBD2. This CDR3 spans 20 amino acids. The V gene end was trimmed by 10 bases and the J gene end by 0 bases; junction bases not matched to a gene: 23. Germline V gene sequence: CDR1 SNHLY, CDR2 FYNNEI. This CDR3 is CANREAGFALAASSYNEQFF. DNA of the CDR3: TGTGCCAATCGGGAAGCGGGATTCGCACTAGCGGCGAGCTCCTACAATGAGCAGTTCTTC.

This clone rates as medium-sized (0.01 to 0.1%). The V and J genes are TRBV19 and TRBJ2-7; 8 nucleotides agree with TRBD2. In germline, CDR1 is LNHDA, CDR2 SQIVND (reference sequence). The length of the CDR3 is 13 residues. Unmatched junction bases numbered 8, after V lost 9 bases and J lost 4 bases. The CDR3: CASSAGERYEQYF. In DNA form, the CDR3 reads TGTGCCAGCTCAGCGGGAGAAAGATACGAGCAGTACTTC.

This clone turned up a few times. The J gene is TRBJ2-7, the V gene TRBV14; D is undetermined. Germline V gene sequence: CDR1 SGHDN, CDR2 FVKESK. Trimming shortened V by 1 base and J by 5 bases, and 15 bases separated the two germline ends. The CDR3 loop spans 15 amino acids. CDR3: CASSQAAGWIHEQYF. In DNA, the CDR3 is TGTGCCAGCAGCCAAGCGGCAGGATGGATCCACGAGCAGTACTTC.

The chain uses TRBV7-2 and TRBJ1-2, with TRBD1 matching 7 bases. Trimming cost V 0 bases and J 0 bases; bases outside gene matches: 4. The CDR3 runs to 16 residues. From germline, CDR1 is SGHTA and CDR2 FQGNSA. The CDR3, as DNA: TGTGCCAGCAGCTTAGCCATGGGGACAGCTAACTATGGCTACACCTTC. Translating it yields CASSLAMGTANYGYTF. Together with reference TRBV7-2 and TRBJ1-2, the CDR3 gives the full variable domain: GAGVSQSPSNKVTEKGKDVELRCDPISGHTALYWYRQSLGQGLEFLIYFQGNSAPDKSGLPSDRFSAERTGGSVSTLTIQRTQQEDSAVYLCASSLAMGTANYGYTFGSGTRLTVV.